This T cell receptor (beta chain) was captured by sequencing in a study of early T cells in non-severe SARS-CoV-2 infection. The study, taken as a whole, reports: Matching with VDJdb favored anti-spike CD8 responses (missing private and CD4 specificities).

One entry per CDR3 protein results from TCRdb running MiXCR on the 5' RACE reads. Among more than 50,000 distinct CDR3 sequences listed, around 6% were seen once. This clonotype was seen only a few times. Its antigen is unidentified. V was shortened by 11 bases and J by 5 bases, with 19 bases between the two germline ends. The CDR3 loop spans 14 amino acids. The V gene's germline CDR1 is ENHRY and CDR2 SYGVKD. The sample taken for sequencing was whole blood. The TCR was taken from an adult who was a healthcare worker with PCR-confirmed SARS-CoV-2 infection or an uninfected control (not recorded which). This rearrangement joins TRBV10-3 to TRBJ2-1, with D possibly matching TRBD2 (6 bases). The CDR3 nucleotides are TGTGCCCCGCAAAACGGCGGGGCGGACAATGAGCAGTTCTTC. Its protein is CAPQNGGADNEQFF.